This entry describes one T cell receptor beta chain. Other nucleotide sequences from this sample produce the same CDR3. The assay was immunoSEQ multiplex PCR, and TCRdb's table has in-frame clones only and misses some. The sample yields 200,000 or so clones, 87% seen once. This sample is part of a study of cytomegalovirus exposure and HLA in healthy donors. Germline CDR1 is MDHEN and CDR2 is SYDVKM. This CDR3 is built from 12 residues. V was trimmed by 3 bases and J by 4 bases, leaving 7 bases between them. The donors were part of the validation cohort, which consisted of some 120 subjects and was separate from the first cohort of several hundred subjects.

Sequenced material: PBMCs. This chain links TRBV28 with TRBJ2-7; D is perhaps TRBD1 (5 bases). The sequence came from a woman under 30 in good health and CMV-seropositive. CDR3 protein: CASSFRGYEQYF. In nucleotides, the CDR3 is TGTGCCAGCAGTTTTAGGGGATACGAGCAGTACTTC.